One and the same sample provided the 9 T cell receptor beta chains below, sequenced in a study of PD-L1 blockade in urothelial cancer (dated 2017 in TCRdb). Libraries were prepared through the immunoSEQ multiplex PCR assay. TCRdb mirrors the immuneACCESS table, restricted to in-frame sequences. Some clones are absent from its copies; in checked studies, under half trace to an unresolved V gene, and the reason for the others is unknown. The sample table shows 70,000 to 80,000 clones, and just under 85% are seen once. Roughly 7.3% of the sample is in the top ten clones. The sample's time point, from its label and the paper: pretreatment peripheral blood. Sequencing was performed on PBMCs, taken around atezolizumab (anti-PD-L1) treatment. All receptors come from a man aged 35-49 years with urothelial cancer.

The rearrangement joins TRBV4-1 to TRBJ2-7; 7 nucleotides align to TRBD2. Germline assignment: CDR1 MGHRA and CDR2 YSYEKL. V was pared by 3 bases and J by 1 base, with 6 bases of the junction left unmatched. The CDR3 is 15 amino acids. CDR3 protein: CASSQILAESYEQYF. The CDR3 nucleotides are TGCGCCAGCAGCCAGATCCTAGCGGAATCCTACGAGCAGTACTTC.

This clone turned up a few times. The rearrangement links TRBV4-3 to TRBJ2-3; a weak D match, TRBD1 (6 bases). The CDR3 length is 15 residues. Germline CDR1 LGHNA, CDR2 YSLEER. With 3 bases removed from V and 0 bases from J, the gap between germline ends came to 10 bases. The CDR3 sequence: CASSHAQGSTDTQYF. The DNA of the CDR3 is TGCGCCAGCAGCCACGCCCAGGGGAGCACAGATACGCAGTATTTT.

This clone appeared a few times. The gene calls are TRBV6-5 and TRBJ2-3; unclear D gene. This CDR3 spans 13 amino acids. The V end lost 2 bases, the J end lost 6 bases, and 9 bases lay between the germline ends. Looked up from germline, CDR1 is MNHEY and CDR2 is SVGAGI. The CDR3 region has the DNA TGTGCCAGCAGTTACGGGCACCTGGATACGCAGTATTTT. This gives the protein CASSYGHLDTQYF.

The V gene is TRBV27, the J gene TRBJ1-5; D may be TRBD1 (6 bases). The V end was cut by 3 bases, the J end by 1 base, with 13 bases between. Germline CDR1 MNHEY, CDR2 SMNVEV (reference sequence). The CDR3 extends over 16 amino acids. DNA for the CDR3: TGTGCCAGCAGTTTTTGGGACACCACGAGCAATCAGCCCCAGCATTTT. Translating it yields CASSFWDTTSNQPQHF.

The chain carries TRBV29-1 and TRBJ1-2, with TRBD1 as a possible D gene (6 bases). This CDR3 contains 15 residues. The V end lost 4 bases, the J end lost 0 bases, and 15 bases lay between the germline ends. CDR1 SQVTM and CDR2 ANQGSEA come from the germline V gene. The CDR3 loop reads CSVGGVGTTNYGYTF. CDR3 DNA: TGCAGCGTTGGTGGGGTGGGGACAACTAACTATGGCTACACCTTC.

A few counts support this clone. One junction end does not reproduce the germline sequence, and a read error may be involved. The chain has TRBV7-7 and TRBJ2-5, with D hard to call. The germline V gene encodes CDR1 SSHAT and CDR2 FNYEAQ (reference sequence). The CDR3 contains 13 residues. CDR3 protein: CASSPRPGETQYF. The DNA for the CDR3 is TGTGCTAGCAGCCCACGCCCCGGGGAGACCCAGTACTTC.

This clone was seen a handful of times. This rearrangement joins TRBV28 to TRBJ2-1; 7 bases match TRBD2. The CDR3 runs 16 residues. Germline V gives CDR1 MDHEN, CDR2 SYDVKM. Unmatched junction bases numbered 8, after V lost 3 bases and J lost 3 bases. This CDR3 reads CASSFPQAGNYNEQFF. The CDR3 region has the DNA TGTGCCAGCAGTTTCCCCCAAGCGGGAAACTACAATGAGCAGTTCTTC. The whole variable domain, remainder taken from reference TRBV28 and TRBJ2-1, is DVKVTQSSRYLVKRTGEKVFLECVQDMDHENMFWYRQDPGLGLRLIYFSYDVKMKEKGDIPEGYSVSREKKERFSLILESASTNQTSMYLCASSFPQAGNYNEQFFGPGTRLTVL.

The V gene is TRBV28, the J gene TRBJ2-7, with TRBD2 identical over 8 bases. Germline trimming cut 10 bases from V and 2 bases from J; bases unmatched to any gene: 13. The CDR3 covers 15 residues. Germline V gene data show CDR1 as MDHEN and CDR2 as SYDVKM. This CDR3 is CATHTTGREAYEQYF. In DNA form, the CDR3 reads TGTGCCACCCATACGACGGGGCGGGAGGCCTACGAGCAGTACTTC.

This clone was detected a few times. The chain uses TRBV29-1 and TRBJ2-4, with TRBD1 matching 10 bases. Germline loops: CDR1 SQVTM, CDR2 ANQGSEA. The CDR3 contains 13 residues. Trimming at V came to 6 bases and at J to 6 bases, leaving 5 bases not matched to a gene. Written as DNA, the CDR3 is TGCAGCGTCCGCCGGGACAGGGGAAACATTCAGTACTTC. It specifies CSVRRDRGNIQYF.